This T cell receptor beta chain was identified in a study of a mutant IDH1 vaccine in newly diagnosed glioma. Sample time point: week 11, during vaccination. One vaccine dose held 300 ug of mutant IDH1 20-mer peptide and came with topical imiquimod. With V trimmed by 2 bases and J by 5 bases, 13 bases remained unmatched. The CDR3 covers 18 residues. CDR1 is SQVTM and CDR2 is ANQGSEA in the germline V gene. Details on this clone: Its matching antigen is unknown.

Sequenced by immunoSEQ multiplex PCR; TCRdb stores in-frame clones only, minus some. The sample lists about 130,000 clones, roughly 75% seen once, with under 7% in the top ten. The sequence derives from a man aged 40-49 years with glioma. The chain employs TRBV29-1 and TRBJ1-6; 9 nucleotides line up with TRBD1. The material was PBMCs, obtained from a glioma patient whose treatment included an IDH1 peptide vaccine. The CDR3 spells CSVENRDRADNHNSPLHF. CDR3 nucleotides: TGCAGCGTTGAAAACCGGGACAGGGCCGATAACCATAATTCACCCCTCCACTTT.